Below are 16 T cell receptor beta chains sequenced from a single sample in a study of cytomegalovirus exposure and HLA in healthy donors. Both 60 Vbeta primers and 13 Jbeta primers went into the PCR. Libraries were prepared by immunoSEQ multiplex PCR; TCRdb keeps only in-frame clonotypes and omits some of them. The sample carries nearly 110,000 clones, 70% to 85% recorded once. Input material: PBMCs. The receptor source for this set is a man aged 55 to 69 in good health and CMV-seronegative.

This clone was seen more than once but under ten times. V usage is TRBV29-1 and J usage is TRBJ2-3; weak D call: TRBD2 (5 bases). Germline V CDR1 and CDR2: SQVTM, ANQGSEA. The germline V and J ends were trimmed by 3 bases and 6 bases, with 13 bases remaining between them. This CDR3 contains 13 residues. In nucleotides, the CDR3 is TGCAGCGTTGAGCGGGCCCAAGGCGATACGCAGTATTTT. Amino acid sequence: CSVERAQGDTQYF.

The genes are TRBV7-9 and TRBJ2-1, with D perhaps matching TRBD1 (5 bases). The CDR3 is 15 amino acids. The ends were cut back, 0 bases at V and 7 bases at J, with 13 bases in the middle. CDR1 is SEHNR and CDR2 is FQNEAQ in the germline V gene (reference sequence). CDR3: CASSLALGQPNEQFF. The DNA for the CDR3 is TGTGCCAGCAGCTTAGCCCTGGGGCAGCCAAATGAGCAGTTCTTC.

This clone appeared a single time. The V and J genes are TRBV7-8 and TRBJ1-4; D is undetermined. The V gene lost 3 bases and the J gene lost 1 base, with 12 bases spanning the gap. Per the germline V gene, CDR1 is SGHVS and CDR2 is FQNEAQ. The CDR3 has 16 amino acids. CDR3 sequence: CASSFRTGGTNEKLFF. CDR3 bases: TGTGCCAGCAGCTTTCGTACCGGCGGAACTAATGAAAAACTGTTTTTT.

The chain employs TRBV6-5 and TRBJ2-7; no clear D. In germline, CDR1 is MNHEY, CDR2 SVGAGI. The CDR3 has 13 amino acids. Trimming removed 5 bases from V and 7 bases from J, with 15 bases in between. The CDR3 sequence: CASSRAPLGEQYV. CDR3 in DNA: TGTGCCAGCAGTAGGGCCCCTTTGGGAGAGCAGTACGTC.

V is TRBV7-8 and J is TRBJ1-2, with D perhaps matching TRBD1 (5 bases). Germline loops: CDR1 SGHVS, CDR2 FQNEAQ. The CDR3 covers 16 residues. V lost 7 bases and J lost 8, with 26 bases in between. In nucleotides, the CDR3 is TGTGCCAGCACCTCTTACTCGAGACAGAGCTCTTCGGGCTACACCTTC. This codes for CASTSYSRQSSSGYTF.

The V gene is TRBV5-6, the J gene TRBJ2-2, with 10 positions matching TRBD2. The CDR3 has 16 amino acids. V shed 1 base and J 5 bases; nucleotides not matched to a gene: 5. Germline V gene data show CDR1 as SGHDT and CDR2 as YYEEEE. As DNA, the CDR3 is TGTGCCAGCAGCTTGTGGGAACTAGCGGGGACCGGGGAGCTGTTTTTT. Protein product: CASSLWELAGTGELFF.

CDR3 residues: CASSSSGSGTSGGPSSYNEQFF. CDR3 in DNA: TGCGCCAGCAGCTCAAGCGGGTCGGGGACTAGCGGGGGGCCAAGCTCCTACAATGAGCAGTTCTTC. This rearrangement joins TRBV5-1 to TRBJ2-1; 15 bases fit TRBD2. After removal of 3 bases from V and 0 bases from J, the junction contained 16 bases not matched to a gene. CDR1 SGHRS and CDR2 YFSETQ come from the germline V gene. The CDR3 extends over 22 amino acids.

This sequence joins TRBV9 and TRBJ2-7; D possibly corresponds to TRBD1 (6 bases). Germline CDR1 SGDLS, CDR2 YYNGEE. The V end was cut by 4 bases, the J end by 2 bases, with 13 bases between. The CDR3 is made up of 14 amino acids. CDR3 region: CASSLRDRTYEQYF. Written as DNA, the CDR3 is TGTGCCAGCAGCCTACGCGACAGGACCTACGAGCAGTACTTC.

This clone was detected a few times. V usage is TRBV7-8 and J usage is TRBJ2-1, with D possibly matching TRBD2 (6 bases). This CDR3 comprises 15 residues. Deletions cut 5 bases from V and 3 bases from J, with 14 bases between. Per germline, CDR1 SGHVS and CDR2 FQNEAQ. DNA of the CDR3: TGTGCCAGCAGCAAAGGGACTGCTCACTACAATGAGCAGTTCTTC. Encoded protein: CASSKGTAHYNEQFF.

The chain recombines TRBV6-5 with TRBJ2-7; 9 bases match TRBD1. The CDR3 covers 14 residues. The junction had 5 bases not matched to a gene; V was cut back by 6 bases and J by 2 bases. CDR1 and CDR2 (germline): MNHEY, SVGAGI. For the CDR3, the DNA is TGTGCCAGCAGCCGCCGGGACAGGGCCTACGAGCAGTACTTC. Its protein product is CASSRRDRAYEQYF.

This clone showed up just a few times. V and J are TRBV7-6 and TRBJ2-1; TRBD1 aligns across 8 bases. The CDR3 has 13 residues. Germline V gene sequence: CDR1 SGHVS, CDR2 FNYEAQ. V trimming: 5 bases; J trimming: 6 bases; junction bases outside the gene matches: 3. CDR3: CASSQTGGNEQFF. CDR3 nucleotides: TGTGCCAGCAGCCAAACAGGGGGCAATGAGCAGTTCTTC.

The chain recombines TRBV11-2 with TRBJ2-7; 8 positions match TRBD2. V lost 7 bases to trimming and J lost 0 bases; unmatched junction nucleotides: 14. In germline, CDR1 is SGHAT, CDR2 FQNNGV. The CDR3 runs 17 residues. The CDR3 reads CASTLGAGGFSSYEQYF. CDR3 nucleotide sequence: TGTGCCAGCACCCTAGGGGCGGGGGGATTTAGCTCCTACGAGCAGTACTTC.

This clone appeared once. The chain uses TRBV2 and TRBJ1-5; D is unclear. Germline V lookup: CDR1 SNHLY, CDR2 FYNNEI. V dropped 7 bases and J dropped 0 bases, with 7 bases sitting between them. The CDR3 totals 13 residues. The DNA of the CDR3 is TGTGCCAGCAAGCGGGATAGCAATCAGCCCCAGCATTTT. Its translation: CASKRDSNQPQHF.

J is TRBJ2-3 and V is TRBV28, with 7 positions matching TRBD2. The J segment lost 2 bases and the V segment lost 5 bases, leaving 4 bases of the junction unmatched. Germline CDR1 and CDR2: MDHEN and SYDVKM. This CDR3 contains 14 residues. The CDR3 nucleotides read TGTGCCAGCAGTCCAGGGACTAACACAGATACGCAGTATTTT. It yields the protein CASSPGTNTDTQYF.

The V and J genes are TRBV29-1 and TRBJ2-1; TRBD1 matches 7 bases. The CDR3 is 15 residues long. The ends lost 6 bases at V and 12 bases at J; junction bases unmatched: 20. CDR1 and CDR2 (germline): SQVTM, ANQGSEA. The chain's CDR3 is CSVSSGTVFERVQFF. CDR3 nucleotides: TGCAGCGTATCGAGTGGGACAGTATTTGAAAGGGTGCAGTTCTTC.

The chain joins TRBV5-1 to TRBJ1-2; D is possibly TRBD1 (6 bases). This CDR3 contains 14 residues. V lost 0 bases and J lost 4, with 10 bases in between. Germline CDR1 SGHRS, CDR2 YFSETQ. The chain's CDR3 is CASSLEWDIYGYTF. The CDR3 region has the DNA TGCGCCAGCAGCTTGGAATGGGACATCTATGGCTACACCTTC.